This T cell receptor beta chain derives from a study of T cells expressing NK-cell markers (dated by TCRdb to 2020 to 2021). With respect to the entire study: Three sorted T-cell subsets (CD3+CD56+NKG2C+, CD3+CD56+NKG2C- and CD3+CD56-NKG2C+) from several donors had their TCR beta-chain repertoires profiled. Among the eight sequenced donors, seven were HCMV-seropositive and one was HCMV-seronegative. The study sequenced eight donors, all healthy volunteers chosen at random: three men and five women. The libraries were sequenced on Illumina HiSeq 2000/2500, MiSeq or NextSeq, producing 2 x 150 bp reads. Overall study outcomes, separate from this receptor: Those dominant clonotypes were again the most abundant among CD3+CD56-NKG2C+ cells in a handful of donors, at roughly 25-65%. Whether the expanded NKG2C-expressing T cell clones were specific for HCMV antigens remained unclear. In more than 5 donors, the dominant CD3+CD56+NKG2C+ clonotypes were found to rank among the top 10 CD8+ clonotypes and to make up 1.0-7.0% of CD8+ T cells.

To determine HCMV serostatus, a commercial ELISA kit was used to detect HCMV-specific IgG in serum. Ficoll density gradient centrifugation was used to isolate peripheral blood mononuclear cells from blood. CDR1 is given as LNHDA and CDR2 as SQIVND, both from the germline V gene (reference sequence). The CDR3, cysteine through phenylalanine, is 14 amino acids long. No DNA is recorded. Reads for this sample came from an Illumina HiSeq 2000. TCR beta cDNA libraries were made by 5'RACE template switching that added a universal primer site and unique molecular identifiers. cDNA synthesis was primed from the TCR beta constant segment and was followed by two successive PCR amplification steps. Regarding the original processing steps: MIGEC was used to demultiplex reads and group the reads by UMI, and MiTCR was used to assemble and quantify clonotypes. To exclude erroneous sequences, only TCR cDNA sequences supported by at least two reads were retained. Downstream repertoire analysis used the tcR package, and clonotypes were matched across fractions by CDR3 nucleotide sequence plus V segment. VDJmatch was used to annotate antigen specificity against VDJdb, with one amino acid substitution in CDR3 allowed. TCRdb reprocessed the raw reads; every CDR3 protein sequence is a single record, and DNA is not supplied. These V and J calls rely on TCRdb rather than the paper's analysis. The sample has 350,000 to 450,000 distinct CDR3 sequences on record. Roughly 5.2% of the sample comes from the top ten.

To note about this clonotype: No antigen is known for it.

The sequence links TRBV19 to TRBJ1-6. Sequencing was done on a sample of blood T cells: a sorted CD56 or NKG2C T cell subset, CD4+ or CD8+ T cells, or bulk PBMC T cells (not recorded which). This clonotype was sampled from a man between 18 and 69 years old in good health. The CDR3 reads CASTIPQSSSPLHF.